This TCR beta chain appears in the sequencing data of a study of shared clonotypes between healthy human individuals. About this clone itself: The target antigen is unknown.

V was trimmed by 3 bases and J by 1 base, leaving 0 bases between them. CDR3 length: 10 residues. From germline, CDR1 is SQVTM and CDR2 ANQGSEA. Naive-designated CD8 cells lacked CD45RO, were positively enriched for CCR7, and omitted terminally differentiated effector memory CD45RA+ cells. Findings and limits, study-wide: Naive subsets tended to show greater estimated richness than memory subsets. Represented genetic and exposure-history diversity was restricted by having few donors.

Measured with immunoSEQ multiplex PCR; TCRdb has only the in-frame clones, and not every one. Among some 630,000 clones, about 95% were seen once, and the ten largest hold 0.11%. The source is a woman aged 30 to 39 in good health. The sample consisted of naive CD8+ T cells sorted from blood. The chain joins TRBV29-1 to TRBJ1-2; D is unclear. CDR3 loop: CSVDNYGYTF. In DNA, the CDR3 is TGCAGCGTTGATAACTATGGCTACACCTTC.